This section outlines one T cell receptor (beta chain) sequence together with its context. The source of the sample is a study of cytomegalovirus exposure and HLA in healthy donors. PCR involved 60 Vbeta and 13 Jbeta primers. Using immunoSEQ multiplex PCR, the repertoire was profiled, and TCRdb retains in-frame clones only, with some absent. The table shows 200,000 or so clones, with about 90% occurring only once. Germline CDR1 is SQVTM and CDR2 is ANQGSEA. The CDR3 covers 14 residues. Trimming shortened V by 4 bases and J by 3 bases, and 16 bases separated the two germline ends. Those who donated were healthy bone marrow donors.

Sequencing input: PBMCs. The receptor was derived from a girl less than two years old in good health and CMV-seronegative. The rearrangement uses TRBV29-1 and TRBJ2-7, with D possibly being TRBD2 (6 bases). CDR3 nucleotide sequence: TGCAGCGTTGGGCGCGGTCTAGCGTTCTACGAGCAGTACTTC. Translated, it gives CSVGRGLAFYEQYF.